This T cell receptor beta chain was captured by sequencing in a study of blood T cell repertoires in COVID-19. Study-wide background: Sites in the United States, Italy and Spain provided acute and convalescent COVID-19 samples. Nucleic acid was either cDNA or gDNA, and it came from T cells, B-cell-depleted T cells, or PBMCs.

The study recruited people aged about 18 to 95 years across roughly 23 US areas. Symptom resolution, clearance, or two negative PCRs marked the recovered donors of Cohort 3. Clones were sequenced by immunoSEQ multiplex PCR, and TCRdb holds only the in-frame ones, with some missing. This table holds 150,000 to 250,000 clones, roughly 90% found once. The CDR3 contains 17 residues. Deletions cut 3 bases from V and 2 bases from J, with 20 bases between. Germline CDR1 SGHDN, CDR2 FVKESK. The chain employs TRBV14 and TRBJ2-7, with D uncertain. Material: PBMCs or T cells enriched from blood (not recorded which). This receptor was identified in a woman under 40 who had recovered from COVID-19. The CDR3 spells CASSHKISLESTYEQYF. The CDR3 DNA is TGTGCCAGCAGCCACAAGATATCGTTGGAGAGTACCTACGAGCAGTACTTC.